This TCR beta chain was identified in a study of long-term antiretroviral therapy in people with HIV. In the case of this clone: The antigen remains undetermined.

The immunoSEQ assay was v3.0, run at survey level. About 35,000-55,000 T-cell genomes per sample were the sequencing target. Assay: immunoSEQ multiplex PCR; the TCRdb copy retains only in-frame clones and omits some. The sample includes approximately 35,000 clones, around 85% seen only once; the top ten take 8% to 11%. V trimming: 7 bases; J trimming: 0 bases; junction bases outside the gene matches: 14. Per the germline V gene, CDR1 is MRHNA and CDR2 is SNTAGT. The CDR3 has 17 amino acids. Findings and limits, study-wide: ART adherence, viral resistance and therapy changes were not recorded. After ART, diversity increased yet remained lower than transplant donor controls. Older ART regimens may have been in use when blood was drawn between about 2004 and 2017.

V is TRBV6-4 and J is TRBJ1-1, with 7 bases identical to TRBD1. This sample comprised unsorted PBMCs, obtained 2.2 years after starting antiretroviral therapy. The sequence was obtained from a young man with HIV. The chain's CDR3 is CASTLTGLAFMNTEAFF. The CDR3 nucleotides read TGTGCCAGCACCCTGACAGGGCTTGCTTTTATGAACACTGAAGCTTTCTTT.